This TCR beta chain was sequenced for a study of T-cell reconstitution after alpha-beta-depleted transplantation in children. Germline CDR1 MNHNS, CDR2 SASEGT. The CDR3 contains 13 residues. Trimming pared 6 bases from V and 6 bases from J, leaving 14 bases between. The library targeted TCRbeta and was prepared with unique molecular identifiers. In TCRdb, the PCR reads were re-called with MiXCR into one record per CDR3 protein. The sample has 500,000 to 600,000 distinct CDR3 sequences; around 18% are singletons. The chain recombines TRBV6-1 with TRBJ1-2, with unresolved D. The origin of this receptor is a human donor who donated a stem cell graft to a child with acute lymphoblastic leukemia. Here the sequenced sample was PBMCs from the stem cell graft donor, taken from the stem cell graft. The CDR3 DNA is TGTGCCAGCAGCCCCTTCCACTTTGATGGCTACACCTTC. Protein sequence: CASSPFHFDGYTF.